The rows below give T cell receptor beta chains drawn from one sample of a study of vaccination effects on CD4 cells after COVID-19. Profiling relied on immunoSEQ multiplex PCR, and the TCRdb table lists in-frame clones only, not all of them. The sample contains about 40,000 clones, around two thirds of which appear only once. Their antigen targets remain unknown. The material sequenced was CD4+ T cells from PBMCs cultured without peptide, taken after COVID-19 vaccination. Receptor source: a human donor who received a COVID-19 vaccine. The CDR3 runs from the conserved cysteine through the conserved F or W. D genes are given only for firm matches. The size field is filled for only some rows; it gives once, few, many or a size class.

TRBV4-1	TRBJ2-3	-	-	14	CASSQRGSSDTQYF	TGCGCCAGCAGCCAAAGAGGCTCCTCCGATACGCAGTATTTT
TRBV11-2	TRBJ1-2	-	-	15	CASSPTGTTNYGYTF	TGTGCCAGCAGCCCTACCGGGACAACAAACTATGGCTACACCTTC
TRBV25-1	TRBJ2-1	TRBD1	-	15	CASSVRQGATHEQFF	TGTGCCAGCAGTGTACGACAGGGGGCGACCCATGAGCAGTTCTTC
TRBV6-5	TRBJ1-4	-	few	15	CASRRTPATNEKLFF	TGTGCCAGCAGACGGACGCCTGCAACTAATGAAAAACTGTTTTTT
TRBV7-2	TRBJ2-6	TRBD2	-	17	CASSLVAGYSGANVLTF	TGTGCCAGCAGCTTAGTAGCGGGCTACTCTGGGGCCAACGTCCTGACTTTC
TRBV19	TRBJ2-5	-	once	14	CATGRGGTQETQYF	TGTGCCACCGGAAGAGGGGGGACCCAAGAGACCCAGTACTTC
TRBV3-1/TRBV3-2	TRBJ2-3	TRBD1	-	16	CASSGQLRGSTDTQYF	TGTGCCAGCAGCGGTCAGCTCAGGGGGAGCACAGATACGCAGTATTTT
TRBV27	TRBJ2-5	-	once	14	CASSFLGALETQYF	TGTGCCAGCAGTTTTCTAGGGGCTTTAGAGACCCAGTACTTC
TRBV2	TRBJ1-1	-	-	14	CASSRDTLSPEAFF	TGTGCCAGCAGTCGGGACACCCTGAGCCCTGAAGCTTTCTTT
TRBV3-1/TRBV3-2	TRBJ1-1	-	once	13	CASSLTGGTEAFF	TGTGCCAGCAGCCTAACAGGAGGCACTGAAGCTTTCTTT
TRBV5-4	TRBJ2-1	-	-	15	CASSPGRLSINEQFF	TGTGCCAGCAGCCCGGGGCGACTTTCGATCAATGAGCAGTTCTTC
TRBV13	TRBJ1-3	-	-	16	CASSFYADFSGNTIYF	TGTGCCAGCAGCTTTTACGCGGATTTCTCTGGAAACACCATATATTTT
TRBV6-6	TRBJ2-3	-	once	14	CASSFGQFTDTQYF	TGTGCCAGCAGTTTCGGACAGTTCACAGATACGCAGTATTTT
TRBV5-4	TRBJ1-2	TRBD1	few	14	CASSSPGTGYGYTF	TGTGCCAGCAGCAGTCCCGGGACAGGGTATGGCTACACCTTC
TRBV3-1/TRBV3-2	TRBJ2-2	TRBD2	-	13	CASSYRGAGELFF	TGTGCCAGCAGCTACCGGGGGGCCGGGGAGCTGTTTTTT
TRBV29-1	TRBJ2-2	-	once	17	CSVEDHLWEWWTGELFF	TGCAGCGTTGAAGATCATCTATGGGAGTGGTGGACCGGGGAGCTGTTTTTT
TRBV6-5	TRBJ1-6	-	few	14	CASNFGQGYSPLHF	TGTGCCAGCAATTTTGGGCAGGGGTATTCACCCCTCCACTTT
TRBV7-9	TRBJ1-5	-	once	12	CASSLRGQPQHF	TGTGCCAGCAGCTTACGGGGTCAGCCCCAGCATTTT
TRBV18	TRBJ1-1	-	-	16	CASSPYIRGSNTEAFF	TGTGCCAGCTCACCATACATCCGGGGATCGAACACTGAAGCTTTCTTT
TRBV5-1	TRBJ2-2	-	-	15	CASSSRDANTGELFF	TGCGCCAGCAGCTCGAGAGACGCGAACACCGGGGAGCTGTTTTTT
TRBV4-1	TRBJ2-2	-	-	16	CASSQGTVGSTGELFF	TGCGCCAGCAGCCAAGGGACCGTGGGGAGCACCGGGGAGCTGTTTTTT
TRBV6-1	TRBJ1-2	TRBD1	-	15	CASSETPGQNYGYTF	TGTGCCAGCAGTGAAACCCCGGGACAGAACTATGGCTACACCTTC
TRBV5-4	TRBJ2-3	-	few	13	CASSSKGTDTQYF	TGTGCCAGCAGCTCAAAGGGCACAGATACGCAGTATTTT
TRBV30	TRBJ1-2	TRBD1	-	12	CASKTGAEGYTF	TGTGCCTCCAAGACAGGGGCGGAGGGCTACACCTTC
TRBV5-4	TRBJ2-7	TRBD2	-	16	CASSPEGGLAVREQYF	TGTGCCAGCAGCCCGGAGGGGGGACTAGCGGTCCGCGAGCAGTACTTC
TRBV19	TRBJ2-7	-	-	13	CASSFASSYEQYF	TGTGCCAGTAGTTTCGCTTCCTCCTACGAGCAGTACTTC
TRBV5-6	TRBJ1-2	-	-	13	CASSFRPGNGYTF	TGTGCCAGCAGCTTTCGGCCAGGGAATGGCTACACCTTC
TRBV3-1/TRBV3-2	TRBJ1-5	-	-	17	CASSQEPGWLGNQPQHF	TGTGCCAGCAGCCAAGAGCCAGGCTGGTTGGGCAATCAGCCCCAGCATTTT
TRBV15	TRBJ1-2	TRBD1	-	19	CATSRGLILGDRGPYGYTF	TGTGCCACCAGCAGAGGCCTCATACTAGGGGACAGGGGTCCCTATGGCTACACCTTC
TRBV19	TRBJ1-1	-	-	14	CASLPGVMNTEAFF	TGTGCCAGCCTACCGGGAGTTATGAACACTGAAGCTTTCTTT
TRBV3-1/TRBV3-2	TRBJ1-1	-	-	14	CASSLGHQNTEAFF	TGTGCCAGCAGCCTCGGACACCAGAACACTGAAGCTTTCTTT
TRBV24-1	TRBJ1-2	-	once	14	CATPSGLGGKGYTF	TGTGCCACCCCCTCCGGACTAGGGGGTAAGGGCTACACCTTC
TRBV19	TRBJ1-6	TRBD1	-	15	CASKQGFVLNSPLHF	TGTGCCAGTAAACAGGGGTTTGTACTGAATTCACCCCTCCACTTT
TRBV6-2/TRBV6-3	TRBJ2-1	-	-	12	CASSYRSNEQFF	TGTGCCAGCAGTTACCGTAGCAATGAGCAGTTCTTC
TRBV5-1	TRBJ2-1	-	-	16	CASSLEAAIIYNEQFF	TGCGCCAGCAGCTTGGAGGCTGCTATAATCTACAATGAGCAGTTCTTC
TRBV7-6	TRBJ1-2	TRBD1	-	20	CASSLWTSGTGSSFNYGYTF	TGTGCCAGCAGCTTATGGACATCGGGGACAGGGTCTTCCTTTAACTATGGCTACACCTTC
TRBV10-1	TRBJ2-7	-	few	12	CASSDRAYEQYF	TGCGCCAGCAGTGACAGAGCCTACGAGCAGTACTTC
TRBV15	TRBJ2-4	-	once	16	CATSRVMVLAKNIQYF	TGTGCCACCAGCAGAGTTATGGTCCTAGCCAAAAACATTCAGTACTTC
TRBV7-8	TRBJ2-5	-	-	15	CASTKTLQWQETQYF	TGTGCCAGCACCAAGACGTTACAGTGGCAAGAGACCCAGTACTTC
TRBV5-1	TRBJ1-2	TRBD1	-	13	CASRIGGQEGYTF	TGCGCCAGCAGGATTGGGGGACAGGAAGGCTACACCTTC
TRBV21-1	TRBJ2-5	-	-	14	CASSKGVKGETQYF	TGTGCCAGCAGCAAAGGGGTTAAGGGGGAGACCCAGTACTTC
TRBV2	TRBJ2-2	-	few	12	CASGDDTGELFF	TGTGCCAGCGGAGACGACACCGGGGAGCTGTTTTTT
TRBV27	TRBJ1-6	-	-	12	CASSSVNSPLHF	TGTGCCAGCAGCTCGGTAAATTCACCCCTCCACTTT
TRBV20-1	TRBJ1-4	-	-	10	CSAGREKLFF	TGCAGTGCTGGGAGAGAAAAACTGTTTTTT
TRBV20-1	TRBJ1-1	-	-	11	CSAGLNTEAFF	TGCAGTGCAGGGCTTAACACTGAAGCTTTCTTT
TRBV27	TRBJ2-6	-	-	15	CASSSFLSGANVLTF	TGTGCCAGCAGCTCATTCCTCTCTGGGGCCAACGTCCTGACTTTC
TRBV12-3/TRBV12-4	TRBJ2-2	TRBD1	-	13	CASSFQGARELFF	TGTGCCAGCAGTTTCCAGGGGGCTAGGGAGCTGTTTTTT
TRBV4-1	TRBJ1-4	-	few	10	CGPTNEKLFF	TGCGGGCCAACTAATGAAAAACTGTTTTTT
TRBV4-1	TRBJ2-1	TRBD2	-	17	CASSQYDSGGYYNEQFF	TGCGCCAGCAGCCAATACGACAGCGGGGGGTATTACAATGAGCAGTTCTTC
TRBV7-9	TRBJ2-5	-	-	17	CASSLVTLKPFQETQYF	TGTGCCAGCAGCTTGGTCACACTTAAGCCTTTCCAAGAGACCCAGTACTTC
TRBV11-2	TRBJ2-1	-	few	13	CASSLRLSSEQFF	TGTGCCAGCAGCTTACGTCTTTCTAGTGAGCAGTTCTTC
TRBV5-1	TRBJ2-1	TRBD1	-	17	CASSKPSGTGTYNEQFF	TGCGCCAGCAGCAAACCCTCCGGGACAGGGACATACAATGAGCAGTTCTTC
TRBV5-1	TRBJ1-2	-	-	14	CASANERLPYGYTF	TGCGCCAGCGCCAATGAAAGATTACCCTATGGCTACACCTTC
TRBV7-8	TRBJ2-2	TRBD2	-	20	CASSLEYQRGGHGATGELFF	TGTGCCAGCAGCTTAGAATATCAGCGGGGCGGACACGGGGCGACCGGGGAGCTGTTTTTT
TRBV25-1	TRBJ1-5	-	-	12	CASSRGDQPQHF	TGTGCCAGCAGTCGGGGAGACCAGCCCCAGCATTTT
TRBV4-1	TRBJ1-2	-	-	16	CASSQEGQGVQGGYTF	TGCGCCAGCAGCCAAGAGGGGCAGGGTGTTCAGGGTGGCTACACCTTC
TRBV6-5	TRBJ1-2	TRBD1	once	13	CASRSGQIYGYTF	TGTGCCAGCAGATCGGGACAGATCTATGGCTACACCTTC
TRBV30	TRBJ2-5	-	-	14	CAWSQGLGVSTQYF	TGTGCCTGGAGTCAGGGACTCGGAGTTTCGACCCAGTACTTC
TRBV7-9	TRBJ2-3	-	few	15	CASSLPGRRTDTQYF	TGTGCCAGCAGCTTACCAGGAAGACGCACAGATACGCAGTATTTT